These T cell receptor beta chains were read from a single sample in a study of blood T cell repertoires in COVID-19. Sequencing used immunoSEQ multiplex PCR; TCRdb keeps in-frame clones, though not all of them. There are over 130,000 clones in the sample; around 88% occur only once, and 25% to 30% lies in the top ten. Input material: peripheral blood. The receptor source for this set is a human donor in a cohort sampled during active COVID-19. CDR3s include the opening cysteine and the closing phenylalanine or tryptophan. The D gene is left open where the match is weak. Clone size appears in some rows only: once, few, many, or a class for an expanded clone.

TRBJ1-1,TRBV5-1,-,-,TGCGCCAGCAGCTTACAGGGAATGAACACTGAAGCTTTCTTT,CASSLQGMNTEAFF
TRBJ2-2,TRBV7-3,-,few,TGTGCCAGCAGTCCTTACGGCCCAACGAGGGCCGGGGAGCTGTTTTTT,CASSPYGPTRAGELFF
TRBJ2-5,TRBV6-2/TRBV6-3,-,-,TGTGCCAGCAGTTACCTGGAGACCCAGTACTTC,CASSYLETQYF
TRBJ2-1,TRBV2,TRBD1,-,TGTGCCAGCAGGGCGACAGGGGGCCCTTCCTACAATGAGCAGTTCTTC,CASRATGGPSYNEQFF
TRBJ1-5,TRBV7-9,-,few,TGTGCCAGCAGCTTAGGTCGGGTGAATCGCAATCAGCCCCAGCATTTT,CASSLGRVNRNQPQHF
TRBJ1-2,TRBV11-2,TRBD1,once,TGTGCCAGCAGCTTCGGGACAGGACAGGGCTACACCTTC,CASSFGTGQGYTF
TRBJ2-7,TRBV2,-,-,TGTGCCAGCAGTGAACGGCGGAGCTCCTACGAGCAGTACTTC,CASSERRSSYEQYF
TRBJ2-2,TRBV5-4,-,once,TGTGCCAGCAGCTTTGGCGGGCGGGGGGAGCTGTTTTTT,CASSFGGRGELFF
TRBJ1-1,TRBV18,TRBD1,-,TGTGCCAGCTCACCACCGTCGGGACAGGGGGCGACTGAAGCTTTCTTT,CASSPPSGQGATEAFF
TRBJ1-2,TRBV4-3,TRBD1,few,TGCGCCAGCAGCCAAGATCAAGGACAGGGCGTATATGGCTACACCTTC,CASSQDQGQGVYGYTF
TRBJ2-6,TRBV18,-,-,TGTGCCAGCTCATCCGGACAGCCCCCTGGGGCCAACGTCCTGACTTTC,CASSSGQPPGANVLTF
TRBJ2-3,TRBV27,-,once,TGTGCCAGCAGTCACAGGGTCACAGATACGCAGTATTTT,CASSHRVTDTQYF
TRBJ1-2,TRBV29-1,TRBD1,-,TGCAGCGTTGAAGGGACAGGGGTTAACTATGGCTACACCTTC,CSVEGTGVNYGYTF
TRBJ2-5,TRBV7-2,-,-,TGTGCCAGCAGCTTACACAGGGAGACCCAGTACTTC,CASSLHRETQYF
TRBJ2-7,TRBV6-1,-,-,TGTGCCAGCAGTGAAACGGGGAAGGGTGGCGAGCAGTACTTC,CASSETGKGGEQYF
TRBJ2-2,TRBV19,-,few,TGTGCCAGTGAGGGTGGCGGGGAGCTGTTTTTT,CASEGGGELFF
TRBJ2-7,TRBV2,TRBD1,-,TGTGCCAGCAGCGGGCCGGGACAGGCATACGAGCAGTACTTC,CASSGPGQAYEQYF
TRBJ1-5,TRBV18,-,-,TGTGCCAGCTCACCACCGAACAGGCCCGGGGGGCCCCAGCATTTT,CASSPPNRPGGPQHF
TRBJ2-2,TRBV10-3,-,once,TGTGCCATCAAACGGGACTGGGAGAACACCGGGGAGCTGTTTTTT,CAIKRDWENTGELFF
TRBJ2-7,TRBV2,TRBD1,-,TGTGCCAGCAGCCTATCCGGGACAGCTTCCTACGAGCAGTACTTC,CASSLSGTASYEQYF
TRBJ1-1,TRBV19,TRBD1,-,TGTGCCAGTATGCGGGACAGGGTTTTTGGAACTGAAGCTTTCTTT,CASMRDRVFGTEAFF
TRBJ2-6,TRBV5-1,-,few,TGCGCCAGCAGCTTTACTCTGACAGCCTCTGGGGCCAACGTCCTGACTTTC,CASSFTLTASGANVLTF
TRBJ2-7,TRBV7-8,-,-,TGTGCCAGCATCTCCGACGGGGACTCCTACGAGCAGTACTTC,CASISDGDSYEQYF
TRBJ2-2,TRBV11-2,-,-,TGTGCCAGCAGCTTAAGGGGGACCGGGGAGCTGTTTTTT,CASSLRGTGELFF
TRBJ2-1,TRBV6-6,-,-,TGTGCCAGCAGTCAGCGGGCGACCTACAATGAGCAGTTCTTC,CASSQRATYNEQFF
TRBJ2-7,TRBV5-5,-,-,TGTGCCAGCAGCTTACAGGGTGGCGACGAGCAGTACTTC,CASSLQGGDEQYF
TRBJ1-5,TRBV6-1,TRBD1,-,TGTGCCAGCAGTGAAGAGGGGACAGGGTGGAATCAGCCCCAGCATTTT,CASSEEGTGWNQPQHF
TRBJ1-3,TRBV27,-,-,TGTGCCAGCAGTTTATTGGGCACTGGAAACACCATATATTTT,CASSLLGTGNTIYF
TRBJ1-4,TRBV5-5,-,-,TGTGCCAGCAGCTTACCGGGACTGGGGGAAAAACTGTTTTTT,CASSLPGLGEKLFF
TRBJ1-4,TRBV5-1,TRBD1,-,TGCGCCAGCAGCTTGGTAGGGACAGCAACTAATGAAAAACTGTTTTTT,CASSLVGTATNEKLFF
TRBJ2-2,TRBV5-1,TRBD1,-,TGCGCCAGCAGCTTAGACAGGGGAAATACCGGGGAGCTGTTTTTT,CASSLDRGNTGELFF
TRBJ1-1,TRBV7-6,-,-,TGTGCCAGCAGCCCGGGCGGGGGAAGCACTGAAGCTTTCTTT,CASSPGGGSTEAFF
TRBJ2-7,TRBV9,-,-,TGTGCCAGCAGCACCGATGGGGGGGGCGCAACCTACGAGCAGTACTTC,CASSTDGGGATYEQYF
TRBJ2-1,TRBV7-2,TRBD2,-,TGTGCCAGCAGCATTAGCGGGGGGAATTACAATGAGCAGTTCTTC,CASSISGGNYNEQFF
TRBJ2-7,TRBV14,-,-,TGTGCCAGCAGCCAAGACCCTTCAGGCTACGAGCAGTACTTC,CASSQDPSGYEQYF
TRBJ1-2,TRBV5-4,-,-,TGTGCCAGCAGCTTCTACGGGGGTAACTATGGCTACACCTTC,CASSFYGGNYGYTF
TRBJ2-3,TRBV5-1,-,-,TGCGCCAGCAGCTTACAAGCGCGGGGCACAGATACGCAGTATTTT,CASSLQARGTDTQYF
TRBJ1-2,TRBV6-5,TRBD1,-,TGTGCCAGCAGACTCCAGGGGGGCCACTATGGCTACACCTTC,CASRLQGGHYGYTF
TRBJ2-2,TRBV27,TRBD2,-,TGTGCCAGCAGTTTCGTGGGGGGGACCGGGGAGCTGTTTTTT,CASSFVGGTGELFF
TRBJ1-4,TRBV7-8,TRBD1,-,TGTGCCAGCAGCTTGACCGGGACAGGGGGTTTTGGTGAAAAACTGTTTTTT,CASSLTGTGGFGEKLFF
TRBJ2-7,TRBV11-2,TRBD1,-,TGTGCCAGCAGCCTGTGGACAGGGAGGAACGAGCAGTACTTC,CASSLWTGRNEQYF
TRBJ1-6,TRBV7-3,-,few,TGTGCCAGCAGCTACGGGGGGTCACCCCTCCACTTT,CASSYGGSPLHF
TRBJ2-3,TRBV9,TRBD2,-,TGTGCCAGCAGCGGCTCGGGACTAGCGGGGAGTAGCACAGATACGCAGTATTTT,CASSGSGLAGSSTDTQYF
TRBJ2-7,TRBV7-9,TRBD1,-,TGTGCCAGCAGCCGGACAGGGAGAATCTACGAGCAGTACTTC,CASSRTGRIYEQYF
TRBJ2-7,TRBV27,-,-,TGTGCCAGCAGTAAACAGGCAAGCTCCTACGAGCAGTACTTC,CASSKQASSYEQYF
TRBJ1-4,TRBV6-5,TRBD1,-,TGTGCCAGCAGTTATGGACAGGGCTTTAATGAAAAACTGTTTTTT,CASSYGQGFNEKLFF
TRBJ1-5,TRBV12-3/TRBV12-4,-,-,TGTGCCAGCAGTTTAGGGGGCCAGCCCCAGCATTTT,CASSLGGQPQHF
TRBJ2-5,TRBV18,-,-,TGTGCCAGCTCACCGGCAGGGCGAGAGACCCAGTACTTC,CASSPAGRETQYF
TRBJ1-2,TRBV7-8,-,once,TGTGCCAGCAGCTTCCTGGACAGCTATGGCTACACCTTC,CASSFLDSYGYTF
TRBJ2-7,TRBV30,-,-,TGTGCCTGGAGTGTAGGTTGGGCTAGCGCAACGGGATACGAGCAGTACTTC,CAWSVGWASATGYEQYF
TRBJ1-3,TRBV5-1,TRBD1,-,TGCGCCAGCAGCAACAGGGGGCTATCTGGAAACACCATATATTTT,CASSNRGLSGNTIYF
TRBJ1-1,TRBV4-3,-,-,TGCGCCAGCAGCCAAGATCCAAGAACAGTCTGGGCTGAAGCTTTCTTT,CASSQDPRTVWAEAFF
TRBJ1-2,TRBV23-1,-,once,TGCGCCAGCAACTTGAGGTCGTATGGCTACACCTTC,CASNLRSYGYTF
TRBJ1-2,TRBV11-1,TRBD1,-,TGTGCCAGCAGCTTAGTGGCCCAGGGGGATGGCTACACCTTC,CASSLVAQGDGYTF
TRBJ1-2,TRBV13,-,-,TGTGCCAGCAGCTTTGGGGCCCTCGAGAGAAACTATGGCTACACCTTC,CASSFGALERNYGYTF